These T cell receptor beta chains were read from a single sample in a study of T-cell memory formation after mild COVID-19. TCRdb called the 5' RACE reads again in MiXCR, with one record for every CDR3 protein. The sample holds under 90,000 distinct CDR3 sequences; approximately 14% are singletons and the top ten take around 29%. The specimen was PBMCs or a T cell subset sorted from them (not recorded which). These receptors all stem from an adult woman who had mild COVID-19 (a few samples of this study predate the infection). Cell type and time point are not known. CDR3s include the opening cysteine and the closing phenylalanine or tryptophan. The D gene is left open where the match is weak. The size field is filled for only some rows; it gives once, few, many or a size class.

>-|-|TRBJ2-1|TRBV7-8
CAGSGRSYNEQFF
TGTGCCGGCTCGGGGAGGTCCTACAATGAGCAGTTCTTC
>few|TRBD1|TRBJ2-7|TRBV2
CASKGQGRNEQYF
TGTGCCAGCAAGGGACAGGGGAGAAACGAGCAGTACTTC
>-|-|TRBJ2-5|TRBV20-1
CSAKETQYF
TGCAGTGCTAAGGAGACCCAGTACTTC
>-|TRBD2|TRBJ2-5|TRBV7-8
CASSLPSGGGKETQYF
TGTGCCAGCAGCTTGCCCTCGGGCGGGGGAAAGGAGACCCAGTACTTC
>few|-|TRBJ2-1|TRBV4-3
CASSQEDRVQNEQFF
TGCGCCAGCAGCCAAGAGGACCGGGTACAAAATGAGCAGTTCTTC
>many|-|TRBJ2-1|TRBV4-2
CASSLLASSYEQFF
TGTGCCAGCAGCCTCCTTGCCTCCTCCTATGAGCAGTTCTTC
>few|-|TRBJ2-7|TRBV4-3
CASSQGQGGINEQYF
TGCGCCAGCAGCCAAGGTCAGGGTGGTATAAACGAGCAGTACTTC
>few|TRBD1|TRBJ1-2|TRBV4-1
CASSPTGGLDYGYTF
TGCGCCAGCAGCCCAACAGGGGGCCTTGACTATGGCTACACCTTC
>-|-|TRBJ2-1|TRBV7-2
CASSRTGSSGSYNEQFF
TGTGCCAGCAGTCGTACAGGGTCCTCTGGCTCCTACAATGAGCAGTTCTTC
>few|-|TRBJ1-3|TRBV12-3/TRBV12-4
CASSTDSGNTIYF
TGTGCCAGCAGCACCGACTCTGGAAACACCATATATTTT
>-|TRBD2|TRBJ2-1|TRBV4-2
CASSQELAGGNNEQFF
TGTGCCAGCAGCCAAGAACTAGCGGGGGGCAACAATGAGCAGTTCTTC
>-|-|TRBJ2-7|TRBV5-1
CASSFSTAYEQYF
TGCGCCAGCAGCTTCAGCACCGCCTACGAGCAGTACTTC
>few|-|TRBJ2-3|TRBV7-3
CASSVGGHPTDTQYF
TGTGCCAGCAGCGTGGGAGGACACCCTACAGATACGCAGTATTTT
>few|-|TRBJ1-6|TRBV7-9
CASSHNPEWGHSYNSPLHF
TGTGCCAGCAGCCATAACCCAGAGTGGGGACACTCCTATAATTCACCCCTCCACTTT
>few|-|TRBJ2-7|TRBV4-2
CASSQAGAQPYEQYF
TGTGCCAGCAGCCAAGCCGGGGCCCAGCCCTACGAGCAGTACTTC
>few|-|TRBJ2-3|TRBV29-1
CSVLGRIGGRATSSSTDTQYF
TGCAGCGTTTTGGGACGGATTGGGGGGCGGGCAACCTCAAGTAGCACAGATACGCAGTATTTT
>-|-|TRBJ2-1|TRBV12-3/TRBV12-4
CASSMTTYNEQFF
TGTGCCAGCAGTATGACGACTTACAATGAGCAGTTCTTC
>few|TRBD1|TRBJ2-7|TRBV7-2
CASSPNPGQGNEQYF
TGTGCCAGCAGCCCCAACCCGGGACAGGGGAACGAGCAGTACTTC
>few|-|TRBJ2-5|TRBV11-2
CASSTTRDSLLETQYF
TGTGCCAGCAGCACAACCCGGGACTCCCTACTGGAGACCCAGTACTTC
>few|TRBD1|TRBJ2-5|TRBV5-1
CASSLGTGDQETQYF
TGCGCCAGCAGCTTGGGGACAGGAGACCAAGAGACCCAGTACTTC
>-|-|TRBJ2-1|TRBV15
CATSRVRSGTRNEQFF
TGTGCCACCAGCAGAGTGAGGAGCGGAACCAGGAATGAGCAGTTCTTC
>few|-|TRBJ2-7|TRBV27
CASSLSGGPTYEQYF
TGTGCCAGCAGTTTATCCGGGGGGCCAACCTACGAGCAGTACTTC
>-|TRBD2|TRBJ2-3|TRBV12-3/TRBV12-4
CASGTSGGTDTQYF
TGTGCCAGCGGGACTAGCGGGGGTACTGATACGCAGTATTTT
>-|-|TRBJ1-2|TRBV7-9
CASSSAGYYGYTF
TGTGCCAGCAGCTCCGCAGGGTACTATGGCTACACCTTC
>few|-|TRBJ2-1|TRBV4-3
CASSQAVKGGNEQFF
TGCGCCAGCAGCCAAGCGGTTAAAGGGGGCAATGAGCAGTTCTTC
>few|-|TRBJ2-2|TRBV11-2
CASRTAQGYYTGELFF
TGTGCCAGCAGGACAGCACAGGGATATTATACCGGGGAGCTGTTTTTT
>-|-|TRBJ1-6|TRBV27
CASSLPPGARGFNSPLHF
TGTGCCAGCAGTTTACCTCCAGGGGCGCGGGGGTTTAATTCACCCCTCCACTTT
>few|TRBD1|TRBJ2-7|TRBV10-2
CAAGDRTYEQYF
TGCGCCGCCGGGGACAGGACCTACGAGCAGTACTTC
>many|TRBD1|TRBJ2-1|TRBV15
CATSSGQGSTEQFF
TGTGCCACCAGCTCGGGACAGGGCTCTACTGAGCAGTTCTTC
>many|TRBD2|TRBJ2-1|TRBV11-2
CASSSPGLTIGEQFF
TGTGCCAGCAGCTCCCCGGGACTAACAATCGGTGAGCAGTTCTTC